The TCR beta chain described here comes from a study of blood T cells in healthy people across ages. Then a second PCR, running roughly 7 to 11 cycles, was carried out with a sample-barcoded 5' primer and a J-beta primer mix. TCRdb redid the calling of the 5' RACE reads with MiXCR, one entry per CDR3 protein. This table holds roughly 2 million distinct CDR3 sequences, roughly 52% found once. This CDR3 is built from 16 residues. Germline CDR1 is SGHTA and CDR2 is FQGNSA. J lost 8 bases, V lost 1 base, and 8 bases had no gene match. The study, taken as a whole, reports: Lack of knowledge of donor CMV status possibly confounded expanded clonotype changes.

This clonotype has only one observation. Its antigen remains unidentified. Every sample yielded at least 6.5 million isolated PBMCs. The extraction recovered at least 5.5 micrograms of total RNA per sample. This receptor was taken from a woman aged 40 to 50 in good health. This chain joins TRBV7-2 and TRBJ2-3; TRBD2 agrees at 11 bases. Sequencing was carried out using blood. The CDR3 region is CASSLGVAGGLGTQYF. The CDR3 region has the DNA TGTGCCAGCAGCTTAGGGGTAGCGGGGGGGCTAGGTACGCAGTATTTT. Full variable domain (rest looked up from reference TRBV7-2 and TRBJ2-3): GAGVSQSPSNKVTEKGKDVELRCDPISGHTALYWYRQSLGQGLEFLIYFQGNSAPDKSGLPSDRFSAERTGGSVSTLTIQRTQQEDSAVYLCASSLGVAGGLGTQYFGPGTRLTVL.